This TCR beta chain came from a study of naive and memory T cell subsets. Two oligonucleotides, mixed equimolar, formed the beta constant-region primer covering TRBC1 and TRBC2. Ligated cDNA was amplified by four rounds of PCR with nested alpha and beta constant-region primers and SP2. TCRdb used MiXCR to reprocess the UMI-ligation and nested PCR reads, holding one entry per CDR3 protein. In the table there are approximately 150,000 distinct CDR3 sequences, about 20% of which are singletons. Germline V CDR1 and CDR2: MNHEY, SVGEGT. The ends were cut back, 0 bases at V and 13 bases at J, with 10 bases in the middle. CDR3 length: 12 residues. This clonotype was seen a few times. Its antigen is unknown. General observations from the study: A few larger clonotypes appeared in naive repertoires, especially CD8, possibly memory cells re-expressing CD45RA. Over 85% of naive TCR sequences appeared only once, unlike memory subsets.

This TCR derives from a human donor in good health. The chain uses TRBV6-2 or TRBV6-3 and TRBJ2-1; unclear D gene. Specimen: naive CD4+ T cells from blood. The DNA of the CDR3 is TGTGCCAGCAGTTACTCGGGAAGGGTCCAGTTCTTC. It yields the protein CASSYSGRVQFF.